Shown below are 29 T cell receptor beta chains from a single sample sequenced in a study of radiation and T cells in renal cell carcinoma. Profiling relied on immunoSEQ multiplex PCR, and the TCRdb table lists in-frame clones only, not all of them. The table includes 120,000 to 150,000 clones, less than 90% detected once. Time point defined: baseline pretreatment blood. Treatment in this sample: 15 Gy SBRT to primary tumor, nephrectomy 4 weeks later. Sequenced material: blood, taken from a patient whose treatment included radiotherapy and nephrectomy. Receptor source: a woman aged 70-85 years with renal cell carcinoma.

This chain joins TRBV5-1 and TRBJ2-5; 10 nucleotides agree with TRBD2. CDR3 length: 17 residues. CDR1 and CDR2 (germline): SGHRS, YFSETQ. V lost 4 bases and J lost 4; bases outside the gene matches: 13. Here the CDR3 DNA reads TGCGCCAGCAGCCTAACGTCAGCGGGGGGGCTGGGAGAGACCCAGTACTTC. It yields the protein CASSLTSAGGLGETQYF.

This chain links TRBV5-1 with TRBJ2-7, with a weak D call TRBD1 (6 bases). V lost 4 bases and J 2 bases, leaving 10 bases between the germline ends. The germline V gene encodes CDR1 SGHRS and CDR2 YFSETQ. The CDR3 consists of 13 residues. CDR3 DNA: TGCGCCAGCAGCACAGGGAGCGCCTACGAGCAGTACTTC. Translated, it gives CASSTGSAYEQYF.

The gene calls are TRBV7-2 and TRBJ2-3, with 10 bases identical to TRBD2. The CDR3 loop spans 18 amino acids. Losses at the gene ends were 5 bases for V and 1 base for J; bases not matched to a gene: 12. From germline, CDR1 is SGHTA and CDR2 FQGNSA. DNA of the CDR3: TGTGCCAGCAGCCCTATAGTACTAGCGGGGACCGGCACAGATACGCAGTATTTT. Amino acids: CASSPIVLAGTGTDTQYF.

Only a few counts were recorded for this clone. The chain has TRBV7-8 and TRBJ1-6; tentative D call: TRBD1 (5 bases). V was cut by 1 base and J by 6 bases, with 7 bases left in between. CDR3 length equals 14 residues. Germline-derived CDR1 and CDR2 are SGHVS and FQNEAQ. The CDR3 DNA reads TGTGCCAGCAGCTTAGAAGGGGTTAATTCACCCCTCCACTTT. Translation: CASSLEGVNSPLHF. Based on the CDR3 plus reference TRBV7-8 and TRBJ1-6, the full variable domain is GAGVSQSPRYKVAKRGQDVALRCDPISGHVSLFWYQQALGQGPEFLTYFQNEAQLDKSGLPSDRFFAERPEGSVSTLKIQRTQQEDSAVYLCASSLEGVNSPLHFGNGTRLTVT.

The rearrangement uses TRBV6-5 and TRBJ2-3; D uncertain. The germline V gene has CDR1 MNHEY and CDR2 SVGAGI. The V end was cut by 5 bases, the J end by 6 bases, with 9 bases between. The CDR3 runs to 12 residues. This CDR3 reads CASSLTRDTQYF. The CDR3, as DNA: TGTGCCAGCAGTCTGACCCGGGATACGCAGTATTTT.

This rearrangement joins TRBV13 to TRBJ2-7; D is possibly TRBD1 (6 bases). Trimming cost V 4 bases and J 4 bases, with 14 bases left between them. This CDR3 region has 14 residues. Germline V gene data show CDR1 as PRHDT and CDR2 as FYEKMQ (reference sequence). CDR3 DNA: TGTGCCAGCAGCTCCACAGGGTCGCGGTACGAGCAGTACTTC. As protein: CASSSTGSRYEQYF. Complete variable domain (other parts from reference TRBV13 and TRBJ2-7): AAGVIQSPRHLIKEKRETATLKCYPIPRHDTVYWYQQGPGQDPQFLISFYEKMQSDKGSIPDRFSAQQFSDYHSELNMSSLELGDSALYFCASSSTGSRYEQYFGPGTRLTVT.

The rearrangement links TRBV23-1 to TRBJ1-2, with D unclear. TRBV23-1 is an ORF for which the function is uncertain. This CDR3 region has 14 residues. Trimming took 10 bases from V and 1 from J, leaving 16 bases between them. CDR3 amino acids: CAILKAGYNYGYTF. DNA for the CDR3: TGCGCCATCCTAAAAGCAGGCTATAACTATGGCTACACCTTC.

V and J are TRBV5-1 and TRBJ2-7, with D possibly TRBD2 on 7 matching bases. Germline values: CDR1 SGHRS, CDR2 YFSETQ. CDR3 size: 12 residues. V was trimmed by 6 bases and J by 5 bases, leaving 12 bases between them. In nucleotides, the CDR3 is TGCGCCAGCAAGGCGGGGGCCCACGAGCAGTACTTC. Its translation: CASKAGAHEQYF.

V is TRBV6-1 and J is TRBJ1-5; D is perhaps TRBD1 (5 bases). The CDR3 loop spans 12 amino acids. Trimming removed 6 bases at V and 11 bases at J, with 14 bases between. Per germline, CDR1 MNHNS and CDR2 SASEGT. In nucleotides, the CDR3 is TGTGCCAGCAGGCCCCAGGGATGGGCCCAGCATTTT. Translation: CASRPQGWAQHF.

The V and J genes are TRBV7-8 and TRBJ1-4, with 9 bases lining up with TRBD1. CDR1 and CDR2 from the germline V gene are SGHVS and FQNEAQ. The trim removed 4 bases at V and 5 bases at J, leaving 8 bases unmatched. This CDR3 has 16 residues. CDR3 in amino acids: CASSSSPGQGNEKLFF. In DNA, the CDR3 is TGTGCCAGCAGCTCCTCCCCCGGACAGGGGAATGAAAAACTGTTTTTT.

The V gene is TRBV12-1, the J gene TRBJ2-7; TRBD1 is the table's D call and was not checked against the DNA. TRBV12-1 corresponds to a pseudogene. The CDR3 covers 12 residues. The chain's CDR3 is CASSSHPYEQYF. CDR3 sequence (DNA): TGTGCCAGCAGCTCACATCCCTACGAGCAGTACTTC.

V is TRBV6-5 and J is TRBJ2-3; D is possibly TRBD2 (7 bases). CDR3 size: 14 residues. CDR1 is MNHEY, CDR2 SVGAGI, per germline. V dropped 5 bases and J dropped 2 bases, with 11 bases sitting between them. CDR3 bases: TGTGCCAGCAGTCGCGGGGGCTCCACAGATACGCAGTATTTT. Residues: CASSRGGSTDTQYF.

The J gene is TRBJ2-7, the V gene TRBV2; 10 positions match TRBD2. CDR1 and CDR2 from the germline V gene are SNHLY and FYNNEI. Trimming at V came to 6 bases and at J to 6 bases, leaving 8 bases not matched to a gene. This CDR3 has 14 residues. As DNA, the CDR3 is TGTGCCAGCAGCATAGCGGGGGGCGTTGGCGAGCAGTACTTC. Translating it yields CASSIAGGVGEQYF.

This chain uses TRBV6-5 with TRBJ2-2; perhaps TRBD2 as D (6 bases). V was clipped by 7 bases and J by 5 bases, with 17 bases between them. Per the germline V gene, CDR1 is MNHEY and CDR2 is SVGAGI. The CDR3 consists of 15 residues. CDR3 loop: CASTLGGIGTGELFF. Here the CDR3 DNA reads TGTGCCAGCACCTTAGGAGGGATTGGGACCGGGGAGCTGTTTTTT.

The gene calls are TRBV6-4 and TRBJ2-3; D may be TRBD1 (6 bases). In germline, CDR1 is MRHNA, CDR2 SNTAGT. The CDR3 totals 15 residues. Between the trimmed V and J ends, which lost 4 bases and 4 bases, there was a span of 15 bases. The CDR3 region has the DNA TGTGCCAGCAGTGCCCTGTCTGGGGGCCCAGATACGCAGTATTTT. The encoded protein is CASSALSGGPDTQYF.

Here the CDR3 DNA reads TGTGCCAGCAGCGGACGGACGCGGGCAAGCTATGGCTACACCTTC. This translates into CASSGRTRASYGYTF. V and J are TRBV5-4 and TRBJ1-2; D unclear. Germline V CDR1 and CDR2: SGHNT, YYREEE (reference sequence). The CDR3 covers 15 residues. V lost 4 bases and J lost 4, with 17 bases in between. Based on the CDR3 plus reference TRBV5-4 and TRBJ1-2, the full variable domain is ETGVTQSPTHLIKTRGQQVTLRCSSQSGHNTVSWYQQALGQGPQFIFQYYREEENGRGNFPPRFSGLQFPNYSSELNVNALELDDSALYLCASSGRTRASYGYTFGSGTRLTVV.

This chain joins TRBV15 and TRBJ2-5; D possibly corresponds to TRBD1 (6 bases). The germline V and J ends were trimmed by 0 bases and 0 bases, with 11 bases remaining between them. Germline V gives CDR1 LNHNV, CDR2 YYDKDF (reference sequence). The CDR3 sequence is 16 residues long. This CDR3 is CATSRDNTGYQETQYF. CDR3 in DNA: TGTGCCACCAGCAGAGATAACACAGGGTACCAAGAGACCCAGTACTTC.

The J gene is TRBJ1-1, the V gene TRBV7-9; no reliable D call. This CDR3 has 12 residues. Germline-derived CDR1 and CDR2 are SEHNR and FQNEAQ (reference sequence). Trimming cost V 11 bases and J 1 base, with 11 bases left between them. The CDR3 DNA follows: TGTGCCGCCGGACCGCCGAACACTGAAGCTTTCTTT. This codes for CAAGPPNTEAFF.

J is TRBJ1-1 and V is TRBV18; a weak D match, TRBD1 (6 bases). This CDR3 is 15 amino acids long. The V gene's germline CDR1 is KGHSH and CDR2 LQKENI. Trimming cost V 1 base and J 0 bases, with 9 bases left between them. In DNA, the CDR3 is TGTGCCAGCTCACCACTTACAGGGCTGAACACTGAAGCTTTCTTT. Protein product: CASSPLTGLNTEAFF. The full variable domain, rest sourced from reference TRBV18 and TRBJ1-1, is NAGVMQNPRHLVRRRGQEARLRCSPMKGHSHVYWYRQLPEEGLKFMVYLQKENIIDESGMPKERFSAEFPKEGPSILRIQQVVRGDSAAYFCASSPLTGLNTEAFFGQGTRLTVV.

The chain joins TRBV5-8 to TRBJ2-1, with D unclear. Trimming left V 6 bases short and J 5 bases short, with 9 bases between. CDR1 is SGHTS, CDR2 YDEGEE, per germline. The length of the CDR3 is 12 residues. The CDR3 is CASNPGHNEQFF. In nucleotides, the CDR3 is TGTGCCAGCAACCCTGGGCACAATGAGCAGTTCTTC.

V is TRBV5-4 and J is TRBJ1-2, with D possibly matching TRBD1 (5 bases). Germline V CDR1 and CDR2: SGHNT, YYREEE (reference sequence). V was pared by 3 bases and J by 6 bases, with 15 bases between. The CDR3 extends over 14 amino acids. The CDR3 DNA follows: TGTGCCAGCAGCTCCACGCTGGGGGGTGATGGCTACACCTTC. Residues: CASSSTLGGDGYTF.

The chain uses TRBV7-2 and TRBJ2-3; D ambiguous. CDR1 is SGHTA and CDR2 is FQGNSA in the germline V gene. The V and J ends lost 2 bases and 0 bases respectively, with 15 bases between them. The CDR3 runs 17 residues. The CDR3 nucleotides are TGTGCCAGCAGCTTAAGATCTGAGATTAGCAGCACAGATACGCAGTATTTT. As protein: CASSLRSEISSTDTQYF.

The V gene is TRBV28, the J gene TRBJ1-3; D gene ambiguous. Germline V gene lookup returns CDR1 MDHEN and CDR2 SYDVKM. CDR3 length: 15 residues. Between the trimmed V and J ends, which lost 5 bases and 0 bases, there was a span of 11 bases. CDR3 DNA: TGTGCCAGCAGTCTGCCAGCGGGCTCTGGAAACACCATATATTTT. Its protein is CASSLPAGSGNTIYF.

V gene TRBV28 combines with J gene TRBJ1-5; D is perhaps TRBD1 (5 bases). Germline V gives CDR1 MDHEN, CDR2 SYDVKM. The CDR3 sequence is 18 residues long. Trimming removed 5 bases from V and 1 base from J, with 21 bases in between. CDR3: CASSAPRDSLESNQPQHF. The CDR3 DNA is TGTGCCAGCAGTGCCCCCCGGGACTCACTAGAAAGCAATCAGCCCCAGCATTTT.

The chain links TRBV5-1 to TRBJ2-1; 7 bases are a match to TRBD2. CDR1 and CDR2 from the germline V gene are SGHRS and YFSETQ. The CDR3 length is 16 residues. With 0 bases clipped from V and 4 bases from J, the junction kept 7 bases outside the gene matches. The CDR3 sequence: CASSLDRGGGYNEQFF. The CDR3 nucleotides read TGCGCCAGCAGCTTGGACCGCGGGGGAGGGTACAATGAGCAGTTCTTC.

This rearrangement joins TRBV14 to TRBJ2-2, with 8 bases identical to TRBD1. The J segment lost 6 bases and the V segment lost 2 bases, leaving 5 bases of the junction unmatched. This CDR3 region has 15 residues. Looked up from germline, CDR1 is SGHDN and CDR2 is FVKESK. The CDR3 reads CASSQTGGVSGELFF. CDR3 sequence (DNA): TGTGCCAGCAGCCAAACAGGGGGAGTATCCGGGGAGCTGTTTTTT.

The rearrangement joins TRBV6-1 to TRBJ2-2; 8 nucleotides align to TRBD1. This CDR3 comprises 18 residues. Germline V gene sequence: CDR1 MNHNS, CDR2 SASEGT. The V segment lost 4 bases and the J segment 1 base; nucleotides outside the gene matches: 11. The CDR3 sequence is CASSAWNLQGVNTGELFF. The CDR3 DNA reads as TGTGCCAGCAGTGCCTGGAATCTACAGGGGGTGAACACCGGGGAGCTGTTTTTT.

The V and J genes are TRBV5-1 and TRBJ1-1, with 7 bases that match TRBD1. CDR3 size: 14 residues. Germline-derived CDR1 and CDR2 are SGHRS and YFSETQ. The V gene end was trimmed by 5 bases and the J gene end by 2 bases; junction bases not matched to a gene: 6. CDR3 in DNA: TGCGCCAGCAGTTTACGGGACAGAAACACTGAAGCTTTCTTT. Translation gives CASSLRDRNTEAFF.

This clone was seen a handful of times. V usage is TRBV6-5 and J usage is TRBJ2-1; no firm D call. This CDR3 comprises 12 residues. Germline V gives CDR1 MNHEY, CDR2 SVGAGI. Trimming shortened V by 8 bases and J by 6 bases, and 11 bases separated the two germline ends. CDR3 sequence (DNA): TGTGCCAGCCAGTCGACTTTCAATGAGCAGTTCTTC. It is translated as CASQSTFNEQFF.